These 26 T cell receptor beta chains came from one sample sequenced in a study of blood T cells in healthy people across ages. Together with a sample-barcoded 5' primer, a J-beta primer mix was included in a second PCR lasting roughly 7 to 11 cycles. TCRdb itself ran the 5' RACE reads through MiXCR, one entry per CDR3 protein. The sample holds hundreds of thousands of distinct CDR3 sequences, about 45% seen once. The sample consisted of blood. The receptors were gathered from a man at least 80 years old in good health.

The CDR3: CASSFSDTGELFF. The CDR3 region has the DNA TGCGCCAGCAGCTTTTCAGACACCGGGGAGCTGTTTTTT. This chain uses TRBV5-1 with TRBJ2-2, with unresolved D. Trimming shortened V by 2 bases and J by 3 bases, and 5 bases separated the two germline ends. The CDR3 is 13 amino acids. CDR1 is SGHRS and CDR2 is YFSETQ in the germline V gene.

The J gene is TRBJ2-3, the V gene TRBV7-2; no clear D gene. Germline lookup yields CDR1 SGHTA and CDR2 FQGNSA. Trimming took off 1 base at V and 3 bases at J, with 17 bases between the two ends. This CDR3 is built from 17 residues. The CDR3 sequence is CASSLEARTVTTDTQYF. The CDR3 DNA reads TGTGCCAGCAGCTTAGAAGCCCGGACCGTTACGACAGATACGCAGTATTTT.

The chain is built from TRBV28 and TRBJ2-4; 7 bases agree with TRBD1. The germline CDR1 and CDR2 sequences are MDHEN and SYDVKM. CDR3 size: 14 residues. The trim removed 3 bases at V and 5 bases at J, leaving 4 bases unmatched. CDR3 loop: CASSFRDSENIQYF. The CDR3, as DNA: TGTGCCAGCAGTTTCCGGGACAGCGAAAACATTCAGTACTTC.

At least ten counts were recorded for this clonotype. CDR3 sequence: CASSSRGQTQYF. The CDR3 DNA is TGTGCCAGCAGTTCCCGTGGACAGACCCAGTACTTC. V and J are TRBV12-3 or TRBV12-4 and TRBJ2-5; D remains unclear. V lost 4 bases and J lost 6, with 9 bases in between. This CDR3 is 12 amino acids long.

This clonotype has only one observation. The CDR3 sequence: CASNRWGTSGTSGANVLTF. CDR3 DNA sequence: TGTGCCAGCAATCGATGGGGGACTAGCGGAACCTCTGGGGCCAACGTCCTGACTTTC. V usage is TRBV6-1 and J usage is TRBJ2-6, with 11 bases that match TRBD2. The germline gives CDR1 MNHNS, CDR2 SASEGT. J gave up 0 bases and V 7 bases, and 11 bases lay outside the gene matches. The CDR3 is 19 residues long.

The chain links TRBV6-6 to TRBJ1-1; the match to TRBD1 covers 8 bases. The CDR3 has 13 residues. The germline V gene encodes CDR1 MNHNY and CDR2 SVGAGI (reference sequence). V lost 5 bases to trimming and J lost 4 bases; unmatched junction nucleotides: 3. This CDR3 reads CASSTGGSTEAFF. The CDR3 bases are TGTGCCAGCAGTACAGGGGGGAGCACTGAAGCTTTCTTT.

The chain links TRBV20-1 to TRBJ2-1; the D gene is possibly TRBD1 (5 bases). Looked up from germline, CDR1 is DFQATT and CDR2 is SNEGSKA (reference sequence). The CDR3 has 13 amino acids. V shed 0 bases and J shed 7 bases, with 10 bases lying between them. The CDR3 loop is CSARDVGRNEQFF. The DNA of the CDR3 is TGCAGTGCTAGAGATGTGGGGCGGAATGAGCAGTTCTTC.

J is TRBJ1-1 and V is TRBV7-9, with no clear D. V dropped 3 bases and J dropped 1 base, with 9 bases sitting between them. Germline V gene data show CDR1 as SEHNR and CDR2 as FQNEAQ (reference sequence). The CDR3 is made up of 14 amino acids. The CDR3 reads CASSFLGTNTEAFF. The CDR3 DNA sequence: TGTGCCAGCAGCTTTCTAGGCACGAACACTGAAGCTTTCTTT.

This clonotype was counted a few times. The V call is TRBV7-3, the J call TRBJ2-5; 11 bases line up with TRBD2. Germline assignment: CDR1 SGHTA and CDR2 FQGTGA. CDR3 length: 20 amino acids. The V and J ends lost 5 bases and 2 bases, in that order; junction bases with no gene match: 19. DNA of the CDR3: TGTGCCAGCAGCCTCTACCCTAGCGGGGGGTTCATGGATGCTCAAGAGACCCAGTACTTC. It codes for CASSLYPSGGFMDAQETQYF.

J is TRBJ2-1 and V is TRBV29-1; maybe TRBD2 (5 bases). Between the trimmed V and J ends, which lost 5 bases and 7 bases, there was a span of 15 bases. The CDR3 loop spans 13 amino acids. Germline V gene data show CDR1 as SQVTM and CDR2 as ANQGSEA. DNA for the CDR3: TGCAGCGTTAGGACGGACTTCCGAAATGAGCAGTTCTTC. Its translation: CSVRTDFRNEQFF.

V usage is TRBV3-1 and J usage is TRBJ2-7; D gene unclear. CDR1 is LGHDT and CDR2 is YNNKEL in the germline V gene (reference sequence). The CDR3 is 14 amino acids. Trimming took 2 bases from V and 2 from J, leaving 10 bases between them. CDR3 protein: CASSQFGPAYEQYF. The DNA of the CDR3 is TGTGCCAGCAGCCAATTCGGGCCTGCCTACGAGCAGTACTTC.

As DNA, the CDR3 is TGTGCCAGCAGCCCAGGGGGGCGGGAGGGCAACACCGGGGAGCTGTTTTTT. Its translation: CASSPGGREGNTGELFF. This chain joins TRBV6-6 and TRBJ2-2, with 9 bases aligning to TRBD2. CDR1 is MNHNY, CDR2 SVGAGI, per germline (reference sequence). The J segment lost 2 bases and the V segment lost 6 bases, leaving 10 bases of the junction unmatched. The CDR3 is 17 residues long.

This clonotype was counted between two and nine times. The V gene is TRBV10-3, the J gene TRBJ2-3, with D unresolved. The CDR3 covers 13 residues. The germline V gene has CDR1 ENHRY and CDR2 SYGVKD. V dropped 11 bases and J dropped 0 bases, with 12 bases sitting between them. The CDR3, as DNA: TGTGCCTTCCGAGCCTACAGCACAGATACGCAGTATTTT. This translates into CAFRAYSTDTQYF.

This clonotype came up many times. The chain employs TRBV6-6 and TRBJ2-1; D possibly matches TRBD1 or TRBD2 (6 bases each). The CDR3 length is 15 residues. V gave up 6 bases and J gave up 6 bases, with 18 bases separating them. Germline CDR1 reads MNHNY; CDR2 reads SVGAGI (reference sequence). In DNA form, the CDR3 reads TGTGCCAGCAGCCGCGCACAGGGAGGTTCCAATGAGCAGTTCTTC. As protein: CASSRAQGGSNEQFF.

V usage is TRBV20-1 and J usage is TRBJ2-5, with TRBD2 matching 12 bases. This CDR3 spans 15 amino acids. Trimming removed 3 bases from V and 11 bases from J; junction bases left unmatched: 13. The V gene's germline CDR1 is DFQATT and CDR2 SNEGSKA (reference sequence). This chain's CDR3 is CSARETSGSLEEQYF. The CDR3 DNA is TGCAGTGCTAGGGAGACTAGCGGGAGTTTAGAGGAGCAGTACTTC.

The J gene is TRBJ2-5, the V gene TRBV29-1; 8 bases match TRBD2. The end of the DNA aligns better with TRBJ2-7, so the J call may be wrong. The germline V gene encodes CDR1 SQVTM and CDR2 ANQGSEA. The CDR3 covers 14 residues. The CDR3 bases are TGCAGCGTTGACGGGCGGGGGGAGAGACGCGAGCAGTACTTC. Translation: CSVDGRGERREQYF.

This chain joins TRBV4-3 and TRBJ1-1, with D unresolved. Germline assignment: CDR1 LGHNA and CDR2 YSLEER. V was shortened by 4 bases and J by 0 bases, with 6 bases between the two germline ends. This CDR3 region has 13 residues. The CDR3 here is CASSPHLNTEAFF. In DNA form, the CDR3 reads TGCGCCAGCAGCCCACACTTGAACACTGAAGCTTTCTTT.

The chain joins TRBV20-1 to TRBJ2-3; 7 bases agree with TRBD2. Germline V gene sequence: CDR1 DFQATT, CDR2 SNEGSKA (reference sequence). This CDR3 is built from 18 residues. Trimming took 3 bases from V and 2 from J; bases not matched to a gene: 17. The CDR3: CSASPHASSGTTTDTQYF. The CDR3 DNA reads TGCAGTGCTAGCCCGCATGCGTCAAGCGGGACCACCACAGATACGCAGTATTTT.

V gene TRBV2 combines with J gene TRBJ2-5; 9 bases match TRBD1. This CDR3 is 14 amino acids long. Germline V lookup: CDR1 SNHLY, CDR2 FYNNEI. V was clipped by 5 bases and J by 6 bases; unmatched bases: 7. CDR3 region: CASSSQGQGKTQYF. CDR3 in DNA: TGTGCCAGCAGTTCACAAGGACAGGGGAAGACCCAGTACTTC.

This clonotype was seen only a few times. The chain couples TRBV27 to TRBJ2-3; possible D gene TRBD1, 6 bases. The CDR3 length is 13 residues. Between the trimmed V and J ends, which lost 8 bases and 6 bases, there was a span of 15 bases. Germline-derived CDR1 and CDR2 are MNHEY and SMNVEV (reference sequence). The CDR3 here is CASRDIIWDTQYF. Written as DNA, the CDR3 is TGTGCCAGCCGGGACATCATTTGGGATACGCAGTATTTT.

CDR3 nucleotides: TGCGCCAGCACCGACAGGGTTGGCGCAGATACGCAGTATTTT. Translating gives CASTDRVGADTQYF. The rearrangement uses TRBV4-3 and TRBJ2-3; TRBD1 agrees at 7 bases. The CDR3 is made up of 14 amino acids. After removal of 7 bases from V and 4 bases from J, the junction contained 8 bases not matched to a gene. Looked up from germline, CDR1 is LGHNA and CDR2 is YSLEER.

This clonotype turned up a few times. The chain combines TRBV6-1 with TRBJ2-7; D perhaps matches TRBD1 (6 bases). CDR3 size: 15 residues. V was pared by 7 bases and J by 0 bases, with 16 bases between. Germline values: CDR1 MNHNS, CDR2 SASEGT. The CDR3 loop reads CASTLEAGVSYEQYF. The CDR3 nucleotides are TGTGCCAGCACCCTGGAGGCAGGGGTCTCCTACGAGCAGTACTTC.

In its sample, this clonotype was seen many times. CDR3 in amino acids: CASSQAREWADTQYF. CDR3 nucleotide sequence: TGTGCCAGCAGTCAAGCCAGGGAGTGGGCAGATACGCAGTATTTT. The chain joins TRBV6-6 to TRBJ2-3, with D possibly called TRBD1 or TRBD2 (5 bases each). This CDR3 has 15 amino acids. Germline values: CDR1 MNHNY, CDR2 SVGAGI (reference sequence). V lost 5 bases and J 4 bases, leaving 16 bases between the germline ends.

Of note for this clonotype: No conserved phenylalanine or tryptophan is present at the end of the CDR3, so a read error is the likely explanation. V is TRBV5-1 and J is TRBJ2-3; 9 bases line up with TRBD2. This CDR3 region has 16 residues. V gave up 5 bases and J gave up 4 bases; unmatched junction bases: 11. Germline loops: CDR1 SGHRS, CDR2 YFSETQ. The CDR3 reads CASRREPGLAPDTQYL. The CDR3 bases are TGCGCCAGCAGAAGGGAACCGGGACTAGCCCCAGATACGCAGTATTTG.

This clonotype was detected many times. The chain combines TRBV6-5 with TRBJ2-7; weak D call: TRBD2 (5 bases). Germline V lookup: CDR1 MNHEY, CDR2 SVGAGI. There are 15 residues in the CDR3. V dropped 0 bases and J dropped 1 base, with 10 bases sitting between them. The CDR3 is CASSYSPRGSYEQYF. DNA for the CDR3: TGTGCCAGCAGTTACTCGCCCCGCGGGTCCTACGAGCAGTACTTC.

The CDR3 sequence: CSVRHRGRNNYGYTF. CDR3 nucleotide sequence: TGCAGCGTCCGGCACAGGGGGCGGAATAACTATGGCTACACCTTC. This chain links TRBV29-1 with TRBJ1-2, with 9 bases matching TRBD1. J lost 1 base, V lost 6 bases, and 9 bases had no gene match. The CDR3 is 15 residues long. Per germline, CDR1 SQVTM and CDR2 ANQGSEA. Full variable domain (missing parts from reference TRBV29-1 and TRBJ1-2): SAVISQKPSRDICQRGTSLTIQCQVDSQVTMMFWYRQQPGQSLTLIATANQGSEATYESGFVIDKFPISRPNLTFSTLTVSNMSPEDSSIYLCSVRHRGRNNYGYTFGSGTRLTVV.